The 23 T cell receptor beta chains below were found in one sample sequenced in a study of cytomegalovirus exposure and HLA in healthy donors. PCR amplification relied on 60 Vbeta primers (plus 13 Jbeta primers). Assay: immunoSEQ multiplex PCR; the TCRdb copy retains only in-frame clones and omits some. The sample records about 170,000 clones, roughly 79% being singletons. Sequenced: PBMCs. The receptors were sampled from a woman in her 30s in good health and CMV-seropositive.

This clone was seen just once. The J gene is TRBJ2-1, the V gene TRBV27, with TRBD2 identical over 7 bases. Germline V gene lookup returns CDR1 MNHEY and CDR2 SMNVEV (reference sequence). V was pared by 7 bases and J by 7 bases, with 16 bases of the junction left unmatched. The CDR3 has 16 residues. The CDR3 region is CASKPSRTSESNEQFF. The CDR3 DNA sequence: TGTGCCAGCAAACCCTCGCGTACTAGCGAATCAAATGAGCAGTTCTTC.

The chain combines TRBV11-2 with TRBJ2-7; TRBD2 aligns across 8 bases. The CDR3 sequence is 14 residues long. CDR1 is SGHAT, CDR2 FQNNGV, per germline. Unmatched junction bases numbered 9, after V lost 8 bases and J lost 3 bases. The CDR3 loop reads CASSRQAGDYEQYF. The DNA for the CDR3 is TGTGCCAGCTCCAGGCAAGCGGGGGACTACGAGCAGTACTTC.

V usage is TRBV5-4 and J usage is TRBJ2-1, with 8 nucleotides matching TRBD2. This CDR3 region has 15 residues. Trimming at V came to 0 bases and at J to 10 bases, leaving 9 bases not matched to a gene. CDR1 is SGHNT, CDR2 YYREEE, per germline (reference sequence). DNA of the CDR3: TGTGCCAGCAGCTTGGGGGGGGCGTCTAGCGGGGAGCAGTTCTTC. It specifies CASSLGGASSGEQFF.

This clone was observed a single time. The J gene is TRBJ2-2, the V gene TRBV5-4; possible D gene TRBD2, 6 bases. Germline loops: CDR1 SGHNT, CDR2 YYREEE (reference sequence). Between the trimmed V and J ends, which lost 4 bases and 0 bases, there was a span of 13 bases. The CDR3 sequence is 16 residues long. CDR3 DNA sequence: TGTGCCAGCAGCCAAGGAGGGGCCTCGAACACCGGGGAGCTGTTTTTT. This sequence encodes CASSQGGASNTGELFF. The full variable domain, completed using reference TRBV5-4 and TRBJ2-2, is ETGVTQSPTHLIKTRGQQVTLRCSSQSGHNTVSWYQQALGQGPQFIFQYYREEENGRGNFPPRFSGLQFPNYSSELNVNALELDDSALYLCASSQGGASNTGELFFGEGSRLTVL.

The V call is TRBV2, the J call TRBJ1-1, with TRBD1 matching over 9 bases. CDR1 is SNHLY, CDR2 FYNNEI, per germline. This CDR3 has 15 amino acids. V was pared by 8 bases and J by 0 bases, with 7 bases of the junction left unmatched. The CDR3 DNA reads TGTGCCAGCTCATTGACAGGGGGGATGAACACTGAAGCTTTCTTT. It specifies CASSLTGGMNTEAFF.

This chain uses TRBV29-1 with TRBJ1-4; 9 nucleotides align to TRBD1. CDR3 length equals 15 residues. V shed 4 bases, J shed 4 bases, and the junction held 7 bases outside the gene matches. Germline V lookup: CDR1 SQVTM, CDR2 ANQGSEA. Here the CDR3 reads CSVGPTGGINEKLFF. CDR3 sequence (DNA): TGCAGCGTTGGCCCCACAGGGGGCATTAATGAAAAACTGTTTTTT.

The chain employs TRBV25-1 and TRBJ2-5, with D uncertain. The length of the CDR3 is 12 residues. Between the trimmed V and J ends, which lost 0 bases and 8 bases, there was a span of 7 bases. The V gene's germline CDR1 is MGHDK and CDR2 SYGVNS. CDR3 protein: CASSEYGVTQYF. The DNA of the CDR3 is TGTGCCAGCAGTGAATATGGAGTAACCCAGTACTTC.

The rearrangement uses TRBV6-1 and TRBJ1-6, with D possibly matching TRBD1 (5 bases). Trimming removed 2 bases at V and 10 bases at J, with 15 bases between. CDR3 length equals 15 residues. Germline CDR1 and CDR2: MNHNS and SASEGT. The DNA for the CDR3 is TGTGCCAGCAGTGAACGGGGGGACGTCGGGTCACCCCTCCACTTT. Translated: CASSERGDVGSPLHF.

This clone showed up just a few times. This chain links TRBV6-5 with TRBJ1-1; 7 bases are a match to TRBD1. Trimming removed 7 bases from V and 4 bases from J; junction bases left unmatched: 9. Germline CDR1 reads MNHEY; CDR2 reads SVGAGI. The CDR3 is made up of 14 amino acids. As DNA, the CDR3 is TGTGCCAGCACCCAGACAGGGAGAATCACTGAAGCTTTCTTT. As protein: CASTQTGRITEAFF.

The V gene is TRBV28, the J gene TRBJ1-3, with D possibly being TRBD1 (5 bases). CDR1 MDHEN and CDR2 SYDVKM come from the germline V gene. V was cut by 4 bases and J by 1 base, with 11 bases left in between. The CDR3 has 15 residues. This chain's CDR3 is CASSSPQGSGNTIYF. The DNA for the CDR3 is TGTGCCAGCAGTTCACCTCAGGGATCTGGAAACACCATATATTTT. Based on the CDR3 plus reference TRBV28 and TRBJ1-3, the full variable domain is DVKVTQSSRYLVKRTGEKVFLECVQDMDHENMFWYRQDPGLGLRLIYFSYDVKMKEKGDIPEGYSVSREKKERFSLILESASTNQTSMYLCASSSPQGSGNTIYFGEGSWLTVV.

In nucleotides, the CDR3 is TGTGCCAGCAGAGAGTACGAGCAGTACTTC. It encodes CASREYEQYF. The chain links TRBV6-1 to TRBJ2-7; no reliable D call. Germline-derived CDR1 and CDR2 are MNHNS and SASEGT. V lost 6 bases to trimming and J lost 4 bases, with 4 bases between them. The CDR3 is made up of 10 amino acids.

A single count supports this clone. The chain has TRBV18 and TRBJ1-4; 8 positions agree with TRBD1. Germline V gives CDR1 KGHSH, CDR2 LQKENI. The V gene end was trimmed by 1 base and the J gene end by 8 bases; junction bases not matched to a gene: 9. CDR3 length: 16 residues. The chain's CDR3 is CASSPQWTGTGEKLFF. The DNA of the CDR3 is TGTGCCAGCTCACCACAGTGGACAGGGACAGGCGAAAAACTGTTTTTT.

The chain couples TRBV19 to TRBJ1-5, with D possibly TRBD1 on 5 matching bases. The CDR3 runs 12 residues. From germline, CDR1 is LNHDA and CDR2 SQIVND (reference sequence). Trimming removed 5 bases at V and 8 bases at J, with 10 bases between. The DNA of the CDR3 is TGTGCCAGTAGTGTACAGGAGAAGCCCCAGCATTTT. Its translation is CASSVQEKPQHF.

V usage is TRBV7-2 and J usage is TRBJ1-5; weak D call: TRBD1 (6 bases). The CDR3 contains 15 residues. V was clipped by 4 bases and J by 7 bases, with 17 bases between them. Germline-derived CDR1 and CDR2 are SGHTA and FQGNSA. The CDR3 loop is CASSWDKGRVQPQHF. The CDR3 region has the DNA TGTGCCAGCAGCTGGGACAAGGGGAGAGTGCAGCCCCAGCATTTT.

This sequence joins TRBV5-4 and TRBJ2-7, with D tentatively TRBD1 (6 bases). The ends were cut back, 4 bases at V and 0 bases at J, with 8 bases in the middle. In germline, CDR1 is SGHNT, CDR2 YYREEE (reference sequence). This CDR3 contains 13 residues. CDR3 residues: CASSRGNSYEQYF. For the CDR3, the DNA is TGTGCCAGCAGCAGGGGGAACTCCTACGAGCAGTACTTC.

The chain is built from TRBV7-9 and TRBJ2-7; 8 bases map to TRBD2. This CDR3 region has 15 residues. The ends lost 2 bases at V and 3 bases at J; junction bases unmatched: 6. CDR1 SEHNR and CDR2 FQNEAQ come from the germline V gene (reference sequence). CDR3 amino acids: CASSLSQGLVYEQYF. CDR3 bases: TGTGCCAGCAGCTTAAGTCAGGGACTAGTCTACGAGCAGTACTTC.

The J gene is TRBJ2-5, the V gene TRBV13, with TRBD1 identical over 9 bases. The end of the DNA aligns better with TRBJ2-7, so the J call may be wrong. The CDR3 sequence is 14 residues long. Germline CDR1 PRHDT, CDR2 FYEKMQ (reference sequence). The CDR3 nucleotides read TGTGCCAGCAGCTTAGAACAGGGGGCATACGAGCAGTACTTC. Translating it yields CASSLEQGAYEQYF.

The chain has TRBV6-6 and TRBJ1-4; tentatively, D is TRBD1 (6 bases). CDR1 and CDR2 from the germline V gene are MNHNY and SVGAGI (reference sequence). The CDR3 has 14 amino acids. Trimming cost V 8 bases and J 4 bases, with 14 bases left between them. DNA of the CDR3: TGTGCCAGCCATAGGGGGGGATTTAATGAAAAACTGTTTTTT. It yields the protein CASHRGGFNEKLFF.

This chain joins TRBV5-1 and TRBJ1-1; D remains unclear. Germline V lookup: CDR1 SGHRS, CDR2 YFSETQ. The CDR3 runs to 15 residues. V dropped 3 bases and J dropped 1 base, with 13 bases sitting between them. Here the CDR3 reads CASSSLSGGNTEAFF. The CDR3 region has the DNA TGCGCCAGCAGCTCCCTTTCCGGCGGGAACACTGAAGCTTTCTTT. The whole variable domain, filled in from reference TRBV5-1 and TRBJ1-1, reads KAGVTQTPRYLIKTRGQQVTLSCSPISGHRSVSWYQQTPGQGLQFLFEYFSETQRNKGNFPGRFSGRQFSNSRSEMNVSTLELGDSALYLCASSSLSGGNTEAFFGQGTRLTVV.

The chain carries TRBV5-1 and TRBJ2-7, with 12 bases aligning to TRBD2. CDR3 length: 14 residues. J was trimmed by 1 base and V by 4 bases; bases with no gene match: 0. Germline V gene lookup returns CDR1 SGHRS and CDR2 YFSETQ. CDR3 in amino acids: CASSGLAGSYEQYF. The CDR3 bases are TGCGCCAGCAGCGGACTAGCGGGGTCCTACGAGCAGTACTTC.

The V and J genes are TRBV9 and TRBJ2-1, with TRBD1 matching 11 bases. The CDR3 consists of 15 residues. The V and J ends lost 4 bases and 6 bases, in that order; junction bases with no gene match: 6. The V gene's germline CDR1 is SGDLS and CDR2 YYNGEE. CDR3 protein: CASSPRDRGANEQFF. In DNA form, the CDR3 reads TGTGCCAGCAGCCCACGGGACAGGGGGGCCAATGAGCAGTTCTTC. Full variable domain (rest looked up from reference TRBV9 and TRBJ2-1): DSGVTQTPKHLITATGQRVTLRCSPRSGDLSVYWYQQSLDQGLQFLIQYYNGEERAKGNILERFSAQQFPDLHSELNLSSLELGDSALYFCASSPRDRGANEQFFGPGTRLTVL.

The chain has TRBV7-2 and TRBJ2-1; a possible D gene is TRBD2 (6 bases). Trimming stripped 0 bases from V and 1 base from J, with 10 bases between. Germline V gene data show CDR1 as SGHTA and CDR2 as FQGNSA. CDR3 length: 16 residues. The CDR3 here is CASSLASGLSYNEQFF. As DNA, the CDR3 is TGTGCCAGCAGCTTAGCTAGCGGCCTTTCCTACAATGAGCAGTTCTTC.

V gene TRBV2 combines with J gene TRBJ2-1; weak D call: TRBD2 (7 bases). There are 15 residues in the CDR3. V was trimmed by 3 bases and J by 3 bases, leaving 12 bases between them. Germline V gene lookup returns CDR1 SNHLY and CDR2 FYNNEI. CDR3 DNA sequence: TGTGCCAGCAGTGATCGGGGGGCAATCTACAATGAGCAGTTCTTC. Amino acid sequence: CASSDRGAIYNEQFF. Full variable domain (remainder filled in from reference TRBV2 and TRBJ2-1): EPEVTQTPSHQVTQMGQEVILRCVPISNHLYFYWYRQILGQKVEFLVSFYNNEISEKSEIFDDQFSVERPDGSNFTLKIRSTKLEDSAMYFCASSDRGAIYNEQFFGPGTRLTVL.